One and the same sample provided the 3 T cell receptor beta chains below, sequenced in a study of T cells after yellow fever vaccination. TCRdb independently ran MiXCR on the 5' RACE reads; one entry per CDR3 protein. The sample yields around 400,000 distinct CDR3 sequences, approximately 10% seen once. The source was PBMCs, collected on the day of the first yellow fever vaccination. The receptors derive from a man younger than 35 who received the YFV17D yellow fever vaccine.

This sequence joins TRBV7-8 and TRBJ2-5; D is undetermined. The V gene's germline CDR1 is SGHVS and CDR2 FQNEAQ. The V and J ends lost 1 base and 5 bases respectively, with 17 bases between them. The CDR3 spans 16 residues. As DNA, the CDR3 is TGTGCCAGCAGCTTAGTGGTCGGTGATAGCCGGGAGACCCAGTACTTC. It translates to CASSLVVGDSRETQYF.

This chain uses TRBV7-6 with TRBJ2-1, with TRBD2 matching over 10 bases. The CDR3 sequence is 16 residues long. CDR1 is SGHVS, CDR2 FNYEAQ, per germline. The J segment lost 10 bases and the V segment lost 1 base, leaving 10 bases of the junction unmatched. The CDR3 nucleotides are TGTGCCAGCAGCTTAGGGCTAGCGGGGGCCTTCGTGGAGCAGTTCTTC. It translates to CASSLGLAGAFVEQFF.

This clonotype was counted many times. The chain has TRBV6-5 and TRBJ2-7; 9 nucleotides match TRBD1. The CDR3 extends over 15 amino acids. The germline gives CDR1 MNHEY, CDR2 SVGAGI. The J segment lost 6 bases and the V segment lost 3 bases, leaving 9 bases of the junction unmatched. The CDR3 loop is CASSYYGTGHAEQYF. The CDR3 DNA reads TGTGCCAGCAGTTATTACGGGACAGGGCACGCCGAGCAGTACTTC.